The entry that follows covers one TCR beta chain sequence. What this receptor recognizes is not known. The sample holds no much larger clone one base away, and base qualities are not on file. These data are taken from a study of blood T cell repertoires in COVID-19 (dated by TCRdb to about 2020). Study-wide context: Collaborator samples came from the United States, Italy and Spain and covered acute and convalescent phases of COVID-19. A de-identified subject ID, COVID-19 status, age in years and sex were almost always included in the sample metadata. The material from the prospective study consisted of cDNA or gDNA derived from T cells, B-cell-depleted T cells, or PBMCs. Deeply sampled blood TCRbeta repertoires from subjects exposed to, actively infected with, or recovered from COVID-19 were included in the dataset. The samples were drawn from the first 160 participants of the ongoing ImmuneRACE study and from 1,200 or so subjects provided by 6 global collaborators. Where HLA class I and class II types were available, the types were taken from metadata supplied by the sample provider, not from assay-based typing. The repertoires were released in a freely available public database intended as a resource for research on the immune response to SARS-CoV-2.

TCRbeta CDR3 regions were amplified from genomic DNA using the immunoSEQ Assay, a bias-controlled multiplex PCR. The source study handled its data this way. Nucleated cell counts per sample were estimated from amplification of reference gene primers within the assay. To quantify the absolute abundance of each unique TCRbeta CDR3 rearrangement, sequence reads were collapsed and filtered. For each sample, productive Simpson clonality was calculated as the square root of Simpson's diversity index over productive rearrangements. TCRdb provides this immuneACCESS table in a form limited to in-frame rearrangements. Some clones are lacking; in checked studies, under half of them reflect an unresolved V gene, and why the rest are absent is not known. V, J and clone size were drawn from that table, and D and trimming were deduced from the DNA. The sample table lists roughly 300,000 clones, roughly 86% of them with a count of one. The biggest ten clones account for 1.5% to 2% of the sample.

Whole blood was collected in K2EDTA tubes by collaborating institutions according to the institutions' own protocols. For TCRbeta analysis, collaborators shipped samples in one of three forms: frozen whole blood, isolated PBMCs, or DNA extracted from either of those sample types. A distance of 9 bases separates the germline ends of V and J, which lose 4 bases and 2 bases respectively. The CDR3 numbers 13 residues from cysteine through phenylalanine. CDR3 DNA only is kept here, 39 bases in frame from base 1. The germline V gene specifies MGHRA as CDR1 and YSYEKL as CDR2. What the work shows at the level of the full study, not this receptor alone: The amount of clinical and demographic metadata varied by source and participant and was provided uncurated.

Sequences were obtained from peripheral blood. The sequence joins TRBV4-1 to TRBJ2-7, and possibly TRBD2, on 5 matching bases. This receptor was taken from a woman aged 50 to 65 with acute or convalescent COVID-19. In nucleotides, the sequence is TGCGCCAGCAGCCCGACTACGCCCTACGAGCAGTACTTC. This yields the protein CASSPTTPYEQYF.